A selection of T cell receptor beta chains follows, all from one sample in a study of T cell responses to AZD1222 COVID-19 vaccine. TCRdb keeps only in-frame clones here, not all; method: immunoSEQ multiplex PCR. Among roughly 78,000 clones listed, 65% to 85% were seen once. The source material was peripheral blood, sampled on day 0 of AZD1222 vaccination. The receptor set was obtained from an adult in good health. The CDR3 runs from the conserved cysteine through the conserved F or W. Fields, in order: clone size, D gene, V gene, J gene, CDR3 protein, CDR3 DNA. A D gene is named only where the DNA matches it firmly. Expanded clones get a size class; other rows say once, few or many, or leave the size out.

>medium-sized|-|TRBV7-8|TRBJ2-5
CASSEGWETQYF
TGTGCCAGCAGCGAAGGCTGGGAGACCCAGTACTTC
>-|-|TRBV10-2|TRBJ1-5
CASISDKGNQPQHF
TGCGCCAGCATTTCGGACAAGGGCAATCAGCCCCAGCATTTT
>-|-|TRBV7-2|TRBJ2-6
CASSFQLSGANVLTF
TGTGCCAGCAGCTTTCAGCTCTCTGGGGCCAACGTCCTGACTTTC
>-|TRBD1|TRBV4-1|TRBJ2-1
CASRQGVWEQFF
TGCGCCAGCAGACAGGGGGTGTGGGAGCAGTTCTTC
>few|-|TRBV7-9|TRBJ1-6
CASSIPNSPLHF
TGTGCCAGCAGCATCCCTAATTCACCCCTCCACTTT
>-|TRBD1|TRBV10-3|TRBJ1-6
CAISAGDSLNSPLHF
TGTGCCATCAGTGCGGGGGACAGTTTAAATTCACCCCTCCACTTT
>-|-|TRBV6-2/TRBV6-3|TRBJ1-2
CASSSRAGVRGYTF
TGTGCCAGCAGTTCCCGCGCAGGGGTGCGTGGCTACACCTTC
>-|TRBD1|TRBV7-2|TRBJ1-2
CASSLGQGNYGYTF
TGTGCCAGCAGCTTAGGACAGGGGAACTATGGCTACACCTTC
>-|-|TRBV4-2|TRBJ1-5
CASSPGQNSNQPQHF
TGTGCCAGCAGCCCGGGACAAAATAGCAATCAGCCCCAGCATTTT
>-|-|TRBV5-4|TRBJ1-5
CASSLDGLNQPQHF
TGTGCCAGCAGCTTGGATGGTCTCAATCAGCCCCAGCATTTT
>-|-|TRBV7-6|TRBJ1-5
CASSLSPGTGQPQHF
TGTGCCAGCAGCCTTAGTCCAGGGACGGGTCAGCCCCAGCATTTT
>-|-|TRBV7-9|TRBJ2-5
CASSSEGGETQYF
TGTGCCAGCAGCTCCGAAGGGGGGGAGACCCAGTACTTC
>-|-|TRBV3-1/TRBV3-2|TRBJ2-1
CASSQVYSRSGYNEQFF
TGTGCCAGCAGCCAAGTATACTCAAGGAGTGGGTACAATGAGCAGTTCTTC
>-|-|TRBV27|TRBJ2-1
CASSGSGYNEQFF
TGTGCCAGCAGTGGGTCCGGCTACAATGAGCAGTTCTTC
>once|-|TRBV2|TRBJ1-2
CASSGSASYYGYTF
TGTGCCAGCAGTGGCTCGGCAAGCTACTATGGCTACACCTTC
>-|TRBD2|TRBV7-2|TRBJ2-2
CASSLAGRALKLFF
TGTGCCAGCAGCTTAGCCGGGAGGGCCTTGAAGCTGTTTTTT
>few|-|TRBV6-5|TRBJ1-1
CASSHHRDLNTEAFF
TGTGCCAGCAGTCACCACAGGGACCTGAACACTGAAGCTTTCTTT
>once|-|TRBV6-5|TRBJ1-2
CASSYGGMAGYTF
TGTGCCAGCAGTTACGGCGGTATGGCTGGCTACACCTTC
>few|-|TRBV7-2|TRBJ2-3
CASTLDRPIVSTDTQYF
TGTGCCAGCACCCTAGACAGGCCCATAGTTAGCACAGATACGCAGTATTTT
>-|-|TRBV28|TRBJ1-3
CASIQTSKVSGNTIYF
TGTGCCAGCATCCAAACGTCGAAGGTCTCTGGAAACACCATATATTTT
>-|TRBD1|TRBV27|TRBJ1-3
CASSYELTGGSGNTIYF
TGTGCCAGCAGTTACGAGTTGACAGGGGGCTCTGGAAACACCATATATTTT
>-|-|TRBV13|TRBJ2-3
CASRPPGLITDTQYF
TGTGCCAGCAGACCCCCGGGACTGATCACAGATACGCAGTATTTT
>-|-|TRBV7-9|TRBJ1-4
CASSVVQDEEKLFF
TGTGCCAGCAGCGTAGTACAAGATGAGGAAAAACTGTTTTTT
>few|TRBD1|TRBV6-5|TRBJ1-6
CASRPGQGPSPLHF
TGTGCCAGCAGGCCGGGACAGGGGCCGTCACCCCTCCACTTT
>-|TRBD2|TRBV7-9|TRBJ2-1
CASSSILADNEQFF
TGTGCCAGCAGCTCCATACTAGCGGACAATGAGCAGTTCTTC
>-|-|TRBV3-1/TRBV3-2|TRBJ1-6
CASSQVYGTDVSNSPLHF
TGTGCCAGCAGCCAAGTTTATGGCACGGACGTTTCTAATTCACCCCTCCACTTT
>-|-|TRBV30|TRBJ2-1
CAWNQRAAYNEQFF
TGTGCCTGGAATCAGAGGGCGGCCTACAATGAGCAGTTCTTC
>-|-|TRBV5-6|TRBJ2-7
CASSLFNSYEQYF
TGTGCCAGCAGCTTATTCAACTCCTACGAGCAGTACTTC
>once|TRBD2|TRBV3-1/TRBV3-2|TRBJ2-7
CASSDSGSSYEQYF
TGTGCCAGCAGCGATAGCGGGAGCTCCTACGAGCAGTACTTC
>-|-|TRBV19|TRBJ2-1
CASSWDSTLNEQFF
TGTGCCAGTAGTTGGGACTCAACCCTCAATGAGCAGTTCTTC
>-|-|TRBV2|TRBJ2-1
CASSADNPYNEQFF
TGTGCCAGCAGTGCTGATAACCCCTACAATGAGCAGTTCTTC
>-|TRBD2|TRBV9|TRBJ2-1
CASSAAGTSGGNNEQFF
TGTGCCAGCAGCGCCGCAGGGACTAGCGGGGGCAACAATGAGCAGTTCTTC
>few|-|TRBV7-2|TRBJ1-2
CASSPGQNYGYTF
TGTGCCAGCAGCCCCGGACAGAACTATGGCTACACCTTC
>few|-|TRBV4-3|TRBJ2-3
CASSQRSRGADTQYF
TGCGCCAGCAGCCAACGGTCGCGGGGAGCAGATACGCAGTATTTT
>few|-|TRBV30|TRBJ1-1
CAWSDLTQAFF
TGTGCCTGGAGTGACCTCACCCAAGCTTTCTTT
>-|-|TRBV11-2|TRBJ2-1
CASSVRRAGAYNEQFF
TGTGCCAGCTCAGTCCGGCGGGCGGGGGCGTACAATGAGCAGTTCTTC
>-|-|TRBV5-1|TRBJ1-4
CASSLRQAATNEKLFF
TGCGCCAGCAGCTTGAGGCAGGCTGCAACTAATGAAAAACTGTTTTTT
>-|-|TRBV30|TRBJ1-5
CAWSIGIGQPQHF
TGTGCCTGGAGTATAGGGATTGGGCAGCCCCAGCATTTT
>-|-|TRBV6-2/TRBV6-3|TRBJ1-1
CASSYPNHHFF
TGTGCCAGCAGTTACCCAAACCACCACTTCTTT
>once|TRBD1|TRBV11-2|TRBJ2-2
CASIDPGQGSTGELFF
TGTGCCAGCATCGATCCGGGACAGGGCAGCACCGGGGAGCTGTTTTTT
>-|-|TRBV13|TRBJ1-6
CASSLAGNRSPLHF
TGTGCCAGCAGCTTAGCAGGGAACAGGTCACCCCTCCACTTT
>once|-|TRBV12-5|TRBJ1-5
CASGLLASPRSNQPQHF
TGTGCTAGTGGTTTGCTCGCCTCGCCACGTAGCAATCAGCCCCAGCATTTT
>once|-|TRBV11-3|TRBJ1-6
CASSLSLNSPLHF
TGTGCCAGCAGCTTATCATTAAATTCACCCCTCCACTTT
>-|TRBD1|TRBV6-5|TRBJ2-3
CASRGDRGTDTQYF
TGTGCCAGCAGGGGAGACAGGGGCACAGATACGCAGTATTTT
>-|-|TRBV28|TRBJ1-3
CASSPPREGNTIYF
TGTGCCAGCAGTCCCCCTAGGGAAGGAAACACCATATATTTT
>-|TRBD1|TRBV7-9|TRBJ1-4
CASSLEGTGQEKLFF
TGTGCCAGCAGCTTAGAAGGGACAGGGCAAGAAAAACTGTTTTTT
>-|-|TRBV6-2/TRBV6-3|TRBJ1-3
CASSYSTASGNTIYF
TGTGCCAGCAGTTACTCGACGGCCTCTGGAAACACCATATATTTT
>-|-|TRBV4-1|TRBJ2-7
CASSPIRTENYEQYF
TGCGCCAGCAGCCCTATCAGGACAGAAAACTACGAGCAGTACTTC
>once|TRBD1|TRBV25-1|TRBJ1-1
CASSVTGGTEAFF
TGTGCCAGCAGTGTGACAGGGGGCACTGAAGCTTTCTTT
>-|-|TRBV15|TRBJ1-2
CATRPISGDTIYGYTF
TGTGCCACCAGACCGATCTCCGGGGACACCATCTATGGCTACACCTTC
>-|-|TRBV9|TRBJ2-2
CASSKGQTPLSGELFF
TGTGCCAGCAGCAAAGGACAGACGCCGTTAAGCGGGGAGCTGTTTTTT
>-|TRBD1|TRBV7-9|TRBJ1-3
CASSLQGALGNTIYF
TGTGCCAGCAGCTTACAGGGGGCGCTAGGAAACACCATATATTTT
>-|-|TRBV2|TRBJ1-5
CASSEASGGSQPQHF
TGTGCCAGCAGTGAAGCGTCCGGGGGAAGTCAGCCCCAGCATTTT
>once|TRBD1|TRBV11-2|TRBJ2-5
CASSGDREETQYF
TGTGCCAGCAGCGGCGACAGGGAAGAGACCCAGTACTTC
>-|-|TRBV4-2|TRBJ2-6
CASSQDGNSGANVLTF
TGTGCCAGCAGCCAAGATGGCAACTCTGGGGCCAACGTCCTGACTTTC
>-|-|TRBV7-9|TRBJ2-7
CASSFGVNYEQYF
TGTGCCAGCAGCTTCGGGGTTAACTACGAGCAGTACTTC
>-|-|TRBV2|TRBJ1-1
CASSEVDSYTEAFF
TGTGCCAGCAGTGAGGTGGACAGCTACACTGAAGCTTTCTTT
>-|TRBD1|TRBV6-1|TRBJ1-6
CASSEKYRGGNSPLHF
TGTGCCAGCAGTGAAAAATACAGGGGCGGTAATTCACCCCTCCACTTT
>-|TRBD2|TRBV9|TRBJ2-3
CASSEGRESETDTQYF
TGTGCCAGCAGCGAGGGGAGGGAGAGCGAGACAGATACGCAGTATTTT